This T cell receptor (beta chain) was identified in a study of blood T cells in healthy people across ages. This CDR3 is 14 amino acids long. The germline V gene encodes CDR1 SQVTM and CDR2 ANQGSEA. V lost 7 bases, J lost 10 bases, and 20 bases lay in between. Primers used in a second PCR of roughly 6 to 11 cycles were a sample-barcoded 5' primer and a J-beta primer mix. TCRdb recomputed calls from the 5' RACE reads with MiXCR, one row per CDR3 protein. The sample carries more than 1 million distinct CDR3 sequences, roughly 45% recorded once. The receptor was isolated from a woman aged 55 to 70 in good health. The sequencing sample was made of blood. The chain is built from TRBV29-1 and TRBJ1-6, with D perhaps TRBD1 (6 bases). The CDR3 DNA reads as TGCAGCGCAAGTCAGGGGAAGGGAAACTCACCCCTCCACTTT. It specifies CSASQGKGNSPLHF.